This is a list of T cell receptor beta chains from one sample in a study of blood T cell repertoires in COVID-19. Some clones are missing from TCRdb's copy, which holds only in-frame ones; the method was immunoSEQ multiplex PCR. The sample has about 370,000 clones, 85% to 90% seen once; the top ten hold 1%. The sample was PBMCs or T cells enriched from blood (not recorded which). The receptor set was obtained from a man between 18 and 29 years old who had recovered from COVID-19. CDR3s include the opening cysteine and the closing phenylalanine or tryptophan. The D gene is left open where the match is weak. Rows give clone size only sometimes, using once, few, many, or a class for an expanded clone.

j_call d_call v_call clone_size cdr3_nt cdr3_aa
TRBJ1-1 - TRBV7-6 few TGTGCCAGCAGCCTAGACCCGGGAGAAACTGAAGCTTTCTTT CASSLDPGETEAFF
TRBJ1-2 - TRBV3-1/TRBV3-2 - TGTGCCAGCAGCCAAGGGTTCCAGGGACTCCTTTATGGCTACACCTTC CASSQGFQGLLYGYTF
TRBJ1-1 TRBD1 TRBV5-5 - TGTGCCAGCAGCCTGACAGGGGTGAACACTGAAGCTTTCTTT CASSLTGVNTEAFF
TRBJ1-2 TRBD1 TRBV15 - TGTGCCACCAGCAAGGGGGCGACCGGGTCGCTTACCCGTAACTATGGCTACACCTTC CATSKGATGSLTRNYGYTF
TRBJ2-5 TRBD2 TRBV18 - TGTGCCAGCTCACTACCGGGACACCAGGCACTAGCGGTTCAAGAGACCCAGTACTTC CASSLPGHQALAVQETQYF
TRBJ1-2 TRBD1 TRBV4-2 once TGTGCCAGCAGCCAAGATCTTGGGACCGGGACAGTCACATATGGCTACACCTTC CASSQDLGTGTVTYGYTF
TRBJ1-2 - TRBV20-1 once TGCAGTGCTAATGATCAGGGGAACTATGGCTACACCTTC CSANDQGNYGYTF
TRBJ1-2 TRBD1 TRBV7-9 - TGTGCCAGCAGCAAGGACAGGACCTATGGCTACACCTTC CASSKDRTYGYTF
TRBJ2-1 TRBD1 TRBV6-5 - TGTGCCAGCAGTATCAGACAGGGCCGGACCAATGAGCAGTTCTTC CASSIRQGRTNEQFF
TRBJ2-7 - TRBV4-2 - TGTGCCAGCAGCCAAACGTCCCTAAGAAGTGACGAGCAGTACTTC CASSQTSLRSDEQYF
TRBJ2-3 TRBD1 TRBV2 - TGTGCCAGCAGTGAAGCTGGTTCCGGCAGGGGGCCAGATACGCAGTATTTT CASSEAGSGRGPDTQYF
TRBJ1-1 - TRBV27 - TGTGCCAGCAGTTTAACAGCGAACACTGAAGCTTTCTTT CASSLTANTEAFF
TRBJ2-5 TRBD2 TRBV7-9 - TGTGCCAGCAGCCCGGGACTAGCGGGGGGGCAAGAGACCCAGTACTTC CASSPGLAGGQETQYF
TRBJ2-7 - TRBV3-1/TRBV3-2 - TGTGCCAGCAGCCAAGGTCCTGGGGCGGACGAGCAGTACTTC CASSQGPGADEQYF
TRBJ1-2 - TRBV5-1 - TGCGCCAGCAGCACAGGGAAGGATCGTGGCTACACCTTC CASSTGKDRGYTF
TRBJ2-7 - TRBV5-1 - TGCGCCAGCAGCCTTGCAGGGGCATCCTACGAGCAGTACTTC CASSLAGASYEQYF
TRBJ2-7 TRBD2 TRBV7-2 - TGTGCCAGCAGCCCCCGGACTAGCGGGATGTACGAGCAGTACTTC CASSPRTSGMYEQYF
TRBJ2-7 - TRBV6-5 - TGTGCCAGCAGTACGAGGCCCTCCTACGAGCAGTACTTC CASSTRPSYEQYF
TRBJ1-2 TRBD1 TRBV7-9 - TGTGCCAGCAGCCCGACGATGACAGGGGGAGGCTACACCTTC CASSPTMTGGGYTF
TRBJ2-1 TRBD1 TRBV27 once TGTGCCAGCACGATCGGTACAGGGGGGAGGAATGAGCAGTTCTTC CASTIGTGGRNEQFF
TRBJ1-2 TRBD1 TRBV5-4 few TGTGCCAGCAGCGACGGGACAGGGGATTACTATGGCTACACCTTC CASSDGTGDYYGYTF
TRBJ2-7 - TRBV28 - TGTGCCATTACAAGGCAGGGGCTTCTCTCAGAGCAGTACTTC CAITRQGLLSEQYF
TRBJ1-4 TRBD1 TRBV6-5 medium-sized TGTGCCTTTCAGGGGGCTGGGTATGAAAAACTGTTTTTT CAFQGAGYEKLFF
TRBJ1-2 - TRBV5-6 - TGTGCCAGCAGCTTTACAGGGCATGGCTACACCTTC CASSFTGHGYTF
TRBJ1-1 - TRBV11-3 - TGTGCCAGCAGCTTTTCCAGGGTGGCTTTCTTT CASSFSRVAFF
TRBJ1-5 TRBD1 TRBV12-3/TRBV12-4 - TGTGCCAGCGGGGACAGGGGACAGCCCCAGCATTTT CASGDRGQPQHF
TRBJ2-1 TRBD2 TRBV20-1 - TGCAGTGCTAGTCCTAGCGGGAGCAATGAGCAGTTCTTC CSASPSGSNEQFF
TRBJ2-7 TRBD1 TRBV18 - TGTGCCAGCTCACCCGGGACAGCTTACGAGCAGTACTTC CASSPGTAYEQYF
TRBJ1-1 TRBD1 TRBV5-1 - TGCGCCAGCAGCCGAGGACAGGGGGCCGACACTGAAGCTTTCTTT CASSRGQGADTEAFF
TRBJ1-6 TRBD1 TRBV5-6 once TGTGCCAGCAGCTTGGGGACAGGGGGTAATTCACCCCTCCACTTT CASSLGTGGNSPLHF
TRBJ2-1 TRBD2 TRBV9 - TGTGCCAGCAGCGTAGAGGGTCTAGCGGGGGACAGAAGATACAATGAGCAGTTCTTC CASSVEGLAGDRRYNEQFF
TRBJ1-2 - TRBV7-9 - TGTGCCAGCAGCCCCCGGGTGTTAAGGAGGGATGGCTACACCTTC CASSPRVLRRDGYTF
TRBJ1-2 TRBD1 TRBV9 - TGTGCCAGCAGCGTAGCTCCAACAGGGGTCGGCGGCTACACCTTC CASSVAPTGVGGYTF
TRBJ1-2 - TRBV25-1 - TGTGCCAGCAGTACTGCCGGGACCGCGGGAGGCTACACCTTC CASSTAGTAGGYTF
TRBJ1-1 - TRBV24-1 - TGTGCCACCAGTGATTTCGGGGGGAGGACTTTCTTT CATSDFGGRTFF
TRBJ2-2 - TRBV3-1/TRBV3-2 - TGTGCCAGCAGCTCCCAGGGGATCTTCACGCTCGGGGAGCTGTTTTTT CASSSQGIFTLGELFF
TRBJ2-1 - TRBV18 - TGTGCCAGCTCACCACCGACAGTCTACAATGAGCAGTTCTTC CASSPPTVYNEQFF
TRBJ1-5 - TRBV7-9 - TGTGCCAGCAGCTTTGACGGGATCAATCAGCCCCAGCATTTT CASSFDGINQPQHF
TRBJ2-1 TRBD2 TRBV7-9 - TGTGCCAGCAGCTTGGGGCGCTGGGAGCGGGGGGTTCGGTACAATGAGCAGTTCTTC CASSLGRWERGVRYNEQFF
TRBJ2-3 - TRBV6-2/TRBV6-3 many TGTGCCAGCAGTCGCTCGGAGGCGGATACGCAGTATTTT CASSRSEADTQYF
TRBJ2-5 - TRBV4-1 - TGCGCCAGCAGCCAAGGCTCCCAGGGGGAGACCCAGTACTTC CASSQGSQGETQYF
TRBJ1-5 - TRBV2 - TGTGCCGGAGGGGAAGGGAAGAATCAGCCCCAGCATTTT CAGGEGKNQPQHF
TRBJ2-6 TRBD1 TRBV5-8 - TGTGCCAGCAGCCCACCCACCAGGGGGTCTGGGGCCAACGTCCTGACTTTC CASSPPTRGSGANVLTF
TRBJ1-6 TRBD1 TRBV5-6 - TGTGCCAGCCGGTTGCAGGGGGCCTATAATTCACCCCTCCACTTT CASRLQGAYNSPLHF
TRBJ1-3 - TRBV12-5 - TGTGCTAGCCGAGCACTAAGATTAACAGGGAGTAGCGGAAACACCATATATTTT CASRALRLTGSSGNTIYF
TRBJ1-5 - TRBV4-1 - TGCGCCAGCAGCCAAGATGGGCAGGTGTATAGCAATCAGCCCCAGCATTTT CASSQDGQVYSNQPQHF
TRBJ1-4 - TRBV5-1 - TGCGCCAGCAGCTACCGGACCCGGGGTGAAAAACTGTTTTTT CASSYRTRGEKLFF
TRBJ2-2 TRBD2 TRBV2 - TGTGCCAGCAGTGCTCAAGCGGGGGTGATCGGGGAGCTGTTTTTT CASSAQAGVIGELFF
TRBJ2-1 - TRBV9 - TGTGCCAGCAGCGTAGCCGGCAGGGCGGGATACAATGAGCAGTTCTTC CASSVAGRAGYNEQFF
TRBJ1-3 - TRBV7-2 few TGTGCCAGCAGCTTAGCAGGAGCGAGCTCTGGAAACACCATATATTTT CASSLAGASSGNTIYF
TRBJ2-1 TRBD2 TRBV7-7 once TGTGCCAGCAGCAGCATCGCCGGGACTAGGCCCGATGAGCAGTTCTTC CASSSIAGTRPDEQFF
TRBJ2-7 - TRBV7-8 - TGTGCCAGCAGCTTCGACAGGAACTACGAGCAGTACTTC CASSFDRNYEQYF
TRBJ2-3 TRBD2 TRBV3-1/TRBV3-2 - TGTGCCAGCAGCCAGGGGGGGAGCACAGATACGCAGTATTTT CASSQGGSTDTQYF
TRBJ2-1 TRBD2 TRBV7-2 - TGTGCCAGCAGCAAGCAATTGACTAGCGGGAGTATATATGAGCAGTTCTTC CASSKQLTSGSIYEQFF